This TCR beta chain was observed in a study of T cell repertoires in cytomegalovirus infection. Background on the study: Carrying CMV and the relevant HLA type showed in public TCR beta signatures.

One entry per CDR3 protein, called by TCRdb with MiXCR from the reads. The sample has 740,000 or so distinct CDR3 sequences; roughly 35% are singletons. The study, taken as a whole, reports: Identification of carriers of CMV plus the relevant HLA was achieved through cumulative public TCR beta family frequency.

Germline V lookup: CDR1 SGHTA, CDR2 FQGNSA. CDR3 length: 13 amino acids. Trimming removed 4 bases at V and 7 bases at J, with 13 bases between. This clonotype was counted ten times or more. Its specificity is not known. This TCR was sampled from a human donor in good health (CMV status not recorded). Some clones in this sample may be carry-over from other donors' samples. The chain employs TRBV7-2 and TRBJ1-2, with D possibly TRBD1 on 5 matching bases. The sequenced material came from PBMCs. In DNA, the CDR3 is TGTGCCAGCAGCTCCAGTGGGGGATCTGGCTACACCTTC. Translated, it gives CASSSSGGSGYTF.